This T cell receptor (beta chain) originates from a study of cytomegalovirus exposure and HLA in healthy donors. The PCR was carried out with 60 Vbeta primers and 13 Jbeta primers. Study processing details: The count from a later analysis was roughly 80 million unique TCR beta chains, 9 million to 12 million of them shared. Using immunoSEQ multiplex PCR, the repertoire was profiled, and TCRdb retains in-frame clones only, with some absent. That table gives V, J and clone size, and the DNA gave D and trimming. The data contain 300,000 or so clones, almost 85% of them singletons. Notes on this clone: Its matching antigen is unknown. The junction departs from the called germline gene at one end, perhaps through a read error.

Germline V gene data show CDR1 as MRHNA and CDR2 as SNTAGT. This CDR3 region has 14 residues. Despite likely unrecorded immune exposures, the donors were nominally healthy at the time of sampling. Broader study findings: In a later analysis, CMV-associated beta chains were mostly HLA-associated, it appeared. Earlier results showed most TCR beta V segments being productive about 90% or about 30% of the time.

The sequence was collected from a woman between 35 and 50 years old in good health and CMV-seropositive. The chain combines TRBV6-4 with TRBJ2-6; D might be TRBD1 (5 bases). The sample comprised PBMCs. CDR3 DNA: TGTGCCAGCAGTGACACCTCTGGGGCCAACGGCCTGACTTTC. Translated, it gives CASSDTSGANGLTF.